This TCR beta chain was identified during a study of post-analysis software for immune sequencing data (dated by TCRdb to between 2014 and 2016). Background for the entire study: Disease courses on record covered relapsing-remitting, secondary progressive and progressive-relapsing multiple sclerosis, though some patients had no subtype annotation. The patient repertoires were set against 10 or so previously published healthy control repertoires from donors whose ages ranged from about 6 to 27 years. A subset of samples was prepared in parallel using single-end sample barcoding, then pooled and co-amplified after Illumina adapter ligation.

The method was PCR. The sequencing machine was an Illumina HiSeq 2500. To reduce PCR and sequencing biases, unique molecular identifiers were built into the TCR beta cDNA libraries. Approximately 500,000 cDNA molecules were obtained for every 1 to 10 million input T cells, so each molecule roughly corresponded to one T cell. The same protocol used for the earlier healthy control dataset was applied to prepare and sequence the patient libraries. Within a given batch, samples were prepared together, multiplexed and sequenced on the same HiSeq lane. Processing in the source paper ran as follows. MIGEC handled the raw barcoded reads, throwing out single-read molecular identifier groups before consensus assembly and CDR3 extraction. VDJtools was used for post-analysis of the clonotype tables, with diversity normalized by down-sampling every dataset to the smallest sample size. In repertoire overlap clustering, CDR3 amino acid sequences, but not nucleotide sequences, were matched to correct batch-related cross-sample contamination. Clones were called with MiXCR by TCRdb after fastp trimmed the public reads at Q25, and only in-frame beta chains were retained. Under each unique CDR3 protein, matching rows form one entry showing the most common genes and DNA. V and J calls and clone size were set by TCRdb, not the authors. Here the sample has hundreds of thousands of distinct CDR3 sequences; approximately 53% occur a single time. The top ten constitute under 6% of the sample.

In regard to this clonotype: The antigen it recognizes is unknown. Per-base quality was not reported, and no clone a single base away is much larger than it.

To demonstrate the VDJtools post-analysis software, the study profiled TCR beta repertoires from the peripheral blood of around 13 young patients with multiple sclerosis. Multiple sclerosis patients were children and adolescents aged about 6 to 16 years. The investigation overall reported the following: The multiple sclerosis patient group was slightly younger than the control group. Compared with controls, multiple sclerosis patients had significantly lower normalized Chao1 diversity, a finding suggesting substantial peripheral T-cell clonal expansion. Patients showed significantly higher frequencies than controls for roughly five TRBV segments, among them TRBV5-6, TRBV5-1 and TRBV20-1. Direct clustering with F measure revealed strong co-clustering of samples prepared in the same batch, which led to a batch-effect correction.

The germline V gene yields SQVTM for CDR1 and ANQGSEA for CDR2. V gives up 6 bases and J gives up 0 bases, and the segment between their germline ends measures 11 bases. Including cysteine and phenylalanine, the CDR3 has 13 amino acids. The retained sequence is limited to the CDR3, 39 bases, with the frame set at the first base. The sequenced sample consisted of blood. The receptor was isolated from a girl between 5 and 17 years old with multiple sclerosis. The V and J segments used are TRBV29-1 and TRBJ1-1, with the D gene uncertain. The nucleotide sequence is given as TGCAGCGTGCTGGGCCTCATGAACACTGAAGCTTTCTTT. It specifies CSVLGLMNTEAFF.